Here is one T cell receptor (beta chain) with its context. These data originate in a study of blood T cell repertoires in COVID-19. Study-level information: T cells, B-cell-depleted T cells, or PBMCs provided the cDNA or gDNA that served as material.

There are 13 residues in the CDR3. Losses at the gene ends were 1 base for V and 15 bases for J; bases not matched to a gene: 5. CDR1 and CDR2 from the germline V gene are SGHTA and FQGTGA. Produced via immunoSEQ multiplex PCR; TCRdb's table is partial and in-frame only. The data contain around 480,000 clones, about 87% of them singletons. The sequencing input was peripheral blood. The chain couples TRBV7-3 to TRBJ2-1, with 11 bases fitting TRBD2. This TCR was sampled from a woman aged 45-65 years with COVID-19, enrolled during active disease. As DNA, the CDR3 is TGTGCCAGCAGCTTAAGTGGACTAGCGGGCATGTTCTTC. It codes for CASSLSGLAGMFF.